Described below is a single TCR beta chain sequence and its context. The antigen it recognizes is unknown. The record has no base qualities; no much larger clone is one base away. For repertoire sequencing, TCR beta CDR3 regions were amplified from RNA transcripts. HTBI primers and the Qiagen OneStep RT-PCR kit were used in a first-round RT-PCR, which was followed by a second-round multiplex PCR, size selection and purification. Libraries were sequenced on an Illumina HiSeq2000 using paired-end 100 bp reads. In the original analysis: SOAPnuke was used to process the reads, throwing out any read that had adapters, had uncalled bases, had a mean Phred below 15, or lacked an exact constant-primer or identifier match. COPE v1.2.5 was used to merge the high-quality paired reads. Unique nucleotide sequences were defined as clonotypes and aligned to IMGT TRB V, D and J references using MiTCR v1.1. Analysis was restricted to V-J combinations with a frequency above 0.0001, which covered about 99% of repertoires. A TCR clonal expansion and chaos score per V-J combination was defined as the ratio of F50 clonal expansion to chaos observed in the TCRdist matrix. Welch's t-statistics and random forest were used to reduce features to about a dozen V-J combinations, which were fed into a naive Bayes classifier. Thyroid-blood repertoire similarity was quantified with the Morisita-Horn index. Through fastp at Q25 and MiXCR, TCRdb rebuilt clones from the public reads, retaining in-frame beta chains. Rows matching on CDR3 protein sequence are summarized as one entry with the most common DNA and genes. Clone size and V and J calls follow TCRdb, not the original study. The sample contains around 660,000 distinct CDR3 sequences, approximately 39% of them found a single time. Roughly 3.5% of the sample comes from the top ten.

This record belongs to a study of Graves' ophthalmopathy and Graves' hyperthyroidism (dated by TCRdb to the late 2010s). Study-level background: Peripheral blood was collected before any treatment was given, at the time of initial diagnosis. Following sampling, methimazole starting at 30 mg daily was administered to hyperthyroidism patients, and high-dose intravenous methylprednisolone was administered to ophthalmopathy patients. The independent validation cohort included approximately 19 hyperthyroidism patients plus 17 patients who later progressed from hyperthyroidism to ophthalmopathy. To explore V-J signatures distinguishing ophthalmopathy from hyperthyroidism, a discovery set of 100 patients (around 42 ophthalmopathy, some 57 stable hyperthyroidism) was enrolled. To tell Graves' ophthalmopathy apart from Graves' hyperthyroidism, and to predict which patients would progress to ophthalmopathy, the study relied on TCR beta repertoire signatures. In total, around 140 blood samples were TCR-sequenced: approximately 42 ophthalmopathy, under 80 hyperthyroidism and about 17 hyperthyroidism-to-ophthalmopathy patients. In more than five hyperthyroidism patients, T-cell repertoires of thyroid tissue and blood were compared. The paper's findings and limits, for the study overall: In validation, the model predicted ophthalmopathy progression with more than 55% sensitivity and approximately 78% specificity; roughly 12 predicted patients were CT-confirmed with GO in a median of about 7.1 months. Sample size was not predetermined statistically, and investigators were not blinded to group allocation. In cross-validation, the 13-signature model distinguished ophthalmopathy from stable hyperthyroidism with more than 85% sensitivity and 81.08% specificity, while in the test set the corresponding values were about 79% and 69%. Most expanded thyroid clonotypes with frequency above 0.001 were also detected in blood, suggesting blood repertoires may reflect the thyroid immune response.

The ophthalmopathy patients had moderately to severely active disease, with a Clinical Activity Score of 3 or higher, a NOSPECS grade of 4 or higher, and a disease duration of less than 3 months. Anyone with other autoimmune diseases, uncontrolled infections, pregnancy or lactation was excluded from the study. Diagnosis relied on clinical symptoms, serum thyroxine, TRAb, thyroid ultrasound and orbital computed tomography. PBMCs were isolated from approximately 10 ml of fresh peripheral blood by Ficoll-Paque density gradient centrifugation. Total RNA was extracted using Trizol reagent, and RNA quality was checked on an Agilent 2100 Bioanalyzer. The germline V gene encodes CDR1 SNHLY and CDR2 FYNNEI. The CDR3 goes from the cysteine to the phenylalanine over 12 residues. Just the 36-base CDR3 DNA is kept, in frame starting at base 1. Between the V and J ends, shortened by 6 bases and 8 bases respectively, the junction contains 13 bases.

The V gene is TRBV2 and the J gene is TRBJ1-2; TRBD1 might be the D gene, on 6 matching bases. Material for sequencing was peripheral blood. This TCR derives from an adult man with Graves' ophthalmopathy. The CDR3 amino acid sequence is: CASRGAVNGYTF. In nucleotide form, the sequence is TGTGCCAGCAGGGGGGCCGTGAACGGCTACACCTTC. The reference TRBV2 and TRBJ1-2 proteins fill in what lies around the CDR3, so the full variable domain reads EPEVTQTPSHQVTQMGQEVILRCVPISNHLYFYWYRQILGQKVEFLVSFYNNEISEKSEIFDDQFSVERPDGSNFTLKIRSTKLEDSAMYFCASRGAVNGYTFGSGTRLTVV.